The 19 T cell receptor beta chains given below trace back to one sample, sequenced in a study of T cells in Graves' hyperthyroidism and ophthalmopathy. Regions amplified from RNA transcripts were the TCR beta CDR3 regions. TCR CDR3 underwent first-round RT-PCR with the HTBI primer set. TCRdb processed the multiplex PCR reads anew with MiXCR; each CDR3 protein has one entry. This sample carries approximately 400,000 distinct CDR3 sequences, 15% of them seen once, and the ten largest clones take 32%. Material for sequencing was blood. Source of these receptors: a woman in her twenties or thirties with Graves' hyperthyroidism.

The rearrangement joins TRBV2 to TRBJ1-2; D gene unclear. The CDR3 covers 12 residues. The V gene lost 6 bases and the J gene lost 10 bases, with 15 bases spanning the gap. Germline V gene sequence: CDR1 SNHLY, CDR2 FYNNEI. Here the CDR3 reads CASSPLSLFYTF. The CDR3 bases are TGTGCCAGCAGCCCGCTTTCTCTTTTCTACACCTTC.

This clonotype showed up many times. The chain has TRBV6-1 and TRBJ2-3; possible D gene TRBD1, 6 bases. Germline CDR1 reads MNHNS; CDR2 reads SASEGT. This CDR3 region has 14 residues. Trimming removed 6 bases at V and 2 bases at J, with 12 bases between. CDR3 coding DNA: TGTGCCAGCAGAAACGGACAGAACACAGATACGCAGTATTTT. It encodes CASRNGQNTDTQYF.

This clonotype was observed many times. The V and J genes are TRBV13 and TRBJ2-4; 7 positions match TRBD1. After removal of 5 bases from V and 1 base from J, the junction contained 11 bases not matched to a gene. The germline V gene encodes CDR1 PRHDT and CDR2 FYEKMQ (reference sequence). The CDR3 is 17 amino acids. The CDR3 here is CASSRTGDLLAKNIQYF. The CDR3 DNA reads as TGTGCCAGCAGCCGTACAGGGGATCTGTTGGCCAAAAACATTCAGTACTTC.

V usage is TRBV29-1 and J usage is TRBJ2-3; 9 positions agree with TRBD2. J lost 3 bases, V lost 8 bases, and 6 bases had no gene match. From germline, CDR1 is SQVTM and CDR2 ANQGSEA. This CDR3 is 13 amino acids long. The DNA for the CDR3 is TGCAGCACGATAGCGGGAGTAACAGATACGCAGTATTTT. Residues: CSTIAGVTDTQYF.

V gene TRBV6-2 or TRBV6-3 combines with J gene TRBJ1-5; TRBD1 matches 10 bases. V gave up 4 bases and J gave up 5 bases; unmatched junction bases: 2. Germline values: CDR1 MNHEY, CDR2 SVGEGT. This CDR3 is built from 14 residues. The CDR3 here is CASSWTGGYQPQHF. CDR3 nucleotide sequence: TGTGCCAGCAGTTGGACAGGGGGGTATCAGCCCCAGCATTTT.

The chain joins TRBV19 to TRBJ2-1; 11 nucleotides line up with TRBD2. Trimming removed 2 bases from V and 6 bases from J; junction bases left unmatched: 3. CDR1 LNHDA and CDR2 SQIVND come from the germline V gene (reference sequence). This CDR3 has 15 residues. The CDR3 loop is CASSIRLAGPNEQFF. CDR3 nucleotide sequence: TGTGCCAGTAGTATAAGACTAGCGGGACCCAATGAGCAGTTCTTC.

Remarks on this clonotype: This may be a read error: a much more frequent sequence differs by one nucleotide. The J gene is TRBJ2-7, the V gene TRBV12-3 or TRBV12-4; 7 bases fit TRBD1. This CDR3 contains 13 residues. Losses at the gene ends were 11 bases for V and 3 bases for J; bases not matched to a gene: 10. CDR3 nucleotides: TGTGCCGGCGGACAGGTTCCCCGCTACGAGCAGTACTTC. This sequence encodes CAGGQVPRYEQYF.

This clonotype was seen more than once but under ten times. The chain has TRBV3-1 and TRBJ1-1; D is possibly TRBD1 (5 bases). CDR1 is LGHDT and CDR2 is YNNKEL in the germline V gene (reference sequence). V dropped 4 bases and J dropped 10 bases, with 16 bases sitting between them. The CDR3 contains 13 residues. CDR3 residues: CASSPSGGVRAFF. In DNA form, the CDR3 reads TGTGCCAGCAGCCCAAGTGGGGGAGTGAGAGCTTTCTTT.

This clonotype was detected ten times or more. The chain couples TRBV12-3 or TRBV12-4 to TRBJ2-1; tentative D call: TRBD2 (6 bases). V was pared by 7 bases and J by 5 bases, with 33 bases between. The CDR3 totals 20 residues. The CDR3 sequence: CASNFRGREFLAPYDNEQFF. CDR3 coding DNA: TGTGCCAGCAACTTTCGGGGCAGAGAGTTCCTAGCGCCTTACGACAATGAGCAGTTCTTC.

At least ten counts were recorded for this clonotype. The chain joins TRBV11-2 to TRBJ1-3; tentative D call: TRBD1 (5 bases). CDR1 and CDR2 (germline): SGHAT, FQNNGV. Trimming stripped 1 base from V and 4 bases from J, with 14 bases between. CDR3 length: 16 amino acids. The CDR3 bases are TGTGCCAGCAGCTTAGCCCCCGGGGCAGCGGGAAACACCATATATTTT. This encodes CASSLAPGAAGNTIYF. Variable domain in full (rest from reference TRBV11-2 and TRBJ1-3): EAGVAQSPRYKIIEKRQSVAFWCNPISGHATLYWYQQILGQGPKLLIQFQNNGVVDDSQLPKDRFSAERLKGVDSTLKIQPAKLEDSAVYLCASSLAPGAAGNTIYFGEGSWLTVV.

This chain uses TRBV7-3 with TRBJ2-7; 8 nucleotides agree with TRBD1. With 5 bases clipped from V and 2 bases from J, the junction kept 5 bases outside the gene matches. This CDR3 has 14 amino acids. The germline V gene has CDR1 SGHTA and CDR2 FQGTGA. The CDR3 DNA reads TGTGCCAGCAGCCGGACAGGGCTAACCTACGAGCAGTACTTC. Its translation: CASSRTGLTYEQYF. Drawing the rest from reference TRBV7-3 and TRBJ2-7, the complete variable domain is GAGVSQTPSNKVTEKGKYVELRCDPISGHTALYWYRQSLGQGPEFLIYFQGTGAADDSGLPNDRFFAVRPEGSVSTLKIQRTERGDSAVYLCASSRTGLTYEQYFGPGTRLTVT.

The sample holds many counts of this clonotype. The J gene is TRBJ1-3, the V gene TRBV30; D ambiguous. Trimming left V 5 bases short and J 2 bases short, with 16 bases between. The CDR3 loop spans 15 amino acids. Germline CDR1 and CDR2: GTSNPN and SVGIG (reference sequence). Here the CDR3 reads CAWAAGWWPGNTIYF. The CDR3, as DNA: TGTGCCTGGGCAGCGGGGTGGTGGCCTGGAAACACCATATATTTT.

The chain links TRBV14 to TRBJ2-3; D remains ambiguous. V lost 2 bases and J lost 1, with 13 bases in between. CDR3 size: 16 residues. Germline CDR1 reads SGHDN; CDR2 reads FVKESK. CDR3 DNA: TGTGCCAGCAGCCAATTCAACGGGTGGGGCACAGATACGCAGTATTTT. The encoded protein is CASSQFNGWGTDTQYF.

The gene calls are TRBV15 and TRBJ2-3; D is perhaps TRBD2 (5 bases). Between the trimmed V and J ends, which lost 1 base and 4 bases, there was a span of 12 bases. CDR3 size: 15 residues. Per germline, CDR1 LNHNV and CDR2 YYDKDF (reference sequence). DNA of the CDR3: TGTGCCACCAGCAGAGTAAGGGTCGGGGCAGATACGCAGTATTTT. This gives the protein CATSRVRVGADTQYF.

This clonotype has more than one count but fewer than ten. The V gene is TRBV19, the J gene TRBJ2-5; TRBD1 might be the D (6 bases). The CDR3 loop spans 14 amino acids. Trimming cost V 5 bases and J 3 bases, with 13 bases left between them. The germline gives CDR1 LNHDA, CDR2 SQIVND (reference sequence). CDR3 DNA sequence: TGTGCCAGTAGTCCCTTACCAGGGGAAGAGACCCAGTACTTC. Encoded protein: CASSPLPGEETQYF.

The chain links TRBV7-2 to TRBJ2-3; 14 bases are shared with TRBD2. The CDR3 runs 19 residues. The germline CDR1 and CDR2 sequences are SGHTA and FQGNSA. V was clipped by 2 bases and J by 6 bases; unmatched bases: 13. The CDR3 DNA follows: TGTGCCAGCAGCTTATATCCGACTAGCGGGAGGGGACGGCAGGATACGCAGTATTTT. Translating it yields CASSLYPTSGRGRQDTQYF.

On this clonotype: One end of the junction does not line up with germline, which may come from a read error. The V and J genes are TRBV19 and TRBJ2-3; D gene unclear. The CDR3 length is 13 residues. CDR1 is LNHDA and CDR2 is SQIVND in the germline V gene (reference sequence). The CDR3 coding sequence is TGTGCCAGTAGTTTAGAAGGTTGGGATACGCAGTATTTT. Translating it yields CASSLEGWDTQYF.

The V call is TRBV6-4, the J call TRBJ1-2; D possibly corresponds to TRBD1 (5 bases). CDR1 is MRHNA and CDR2 is SNTAGT in the germline V gene. V gave up 4 bases and J gave up 0 bases, with 12 bases separating them. The CDR3 is 15 amino acids. CDR3 sequence reads: CASSGGGRANYGYTF. CDR3 coding DNA: TGTGCCAGCAGTGGCGGCGGCAGGGCTAACTATGGCTACACCTTC.

This clonotype was detected only a few times. The V call is TRBV28, the J call TRBJ1-2, with a possible D match to TRBD1 (5 bases). V lost 3 bases, J lost 4 bases, and 12 bases lay in between. The germline V gene has CDR1 MDHEN and CDR2 SYDVKM. This CDR3 spans 14 amino acids. The CDR3 nucleotides read TGTGCCAGCAGTTTGCGTGGGGGAAGCTATGGCTACACCTTC. It is translated as CASSLRGGSYGYTF.